Presented here are 25 T cell receptor beta chains from one specimen sequenced in a study of tumor-infiltrating lymphocytes in primary liver carcinoma. TCR beta cDNA was made from approximately 540 ng total RNA with a constant-region primer. It was through three nested multiplex PCR rounds of slightly modified ARM-PCR that TCR beta libraries arose. The first two PCR rounds, approximately 11 cycles each, used TRBV1-TRBV30 forward primers and a C-beta reverse primer. TCRdb independently ran MiXCR on the multiplex PCR reads; one entry per CDR3 protein. The repertoire holds approximately 320,000 distinct CDR3 sequences, with around three fifths as singletons. The researchers obtained blood RNA from unsorted whole blood and also extracted germline DNA. The sequenced sample was peripheral blood. All receptors come from a woman aged 25 to 39 with primary liver carcinoma and hepatitis B virus infection.

J is TRBJ1-2 and V is TRBV6-6; tentative D call: TRBD1 (5 bases). This CDR3 comprises 16 residues. Germline V CDR1 and CDR2: MNHNY, SVGAGI (reference sequence). Deletions cut 9 bases from V and 4 bases from J, with 24 bases between. Here the CDR3 DNA reads TGTGCCAGTAGTCCCCGTGTCGGGGCAGGTACCTATGGCTACACCTTC. Encoded protein: CASSPRVGAGTYGYTF.

A word on this clonotype: This clone may be a read error of a much larger clone one base away. This chain joins TRBV6-2 or TRBV6-3 and TRBJ2-2; D possibly corresponds to TRBD1 (6 bases). Trimming removed 4 bases at V and 5 bases at J, with 14 bases between. CDR1 MNHEY and CDR2 SVGEGT come from the germline V gene. The length of the CDR3 is 15 residues. The CDR3 DNA follows: TGTGCCAGCAGTTTAACAGGACAGAGTACCGGGGAGCTGTTTTTT. It is translated as CASSLTGQSTGELFF.

About this clonotype itself: The junction does not match germline at one end; this may be a read error. This chain links TRBV6-1 with TRBJ1-2, with 7 bases fitting TRBD1. From germline, CDR1 is MNHNS and CDR2 SASEGT. There are 16 residues in the CDR3. The CDR3 coding sequence is TGTGCCAGCAGTGGACCTTGGAAGGACAGGAACTATGGTTACACCTTC. This codes for CASSGPWKDRNYGYTF.

This clonotype was observed once. The V and J genes are TRBV10-3 and TRBJ2-2; D possibly corresponds to TRBD2 (5 bases). V lost 3 bases and J 2 bases, leaving 16 bases between the germline ends. This CDR3 is built from 17 residues. The germline V gene encodes CDR1 ENHRY and CDR2 SYGVKD. CDR3 nucleotides: TGTGCCATCAGTGATGGTAGCGAGACCGCAAACACCGGGGAGCTGTTTTTT. Its translation is CAISDGSETANTGELFF.

The gene calls are TRBV28 and TRBJ1-6, with TRBD1 matching over 12 bases. CDR3 length equals 17 residues. Germline values: CDR1 MDHEN, CDR2 SYDVKM. V lost 5 bases to trimming and J lost 10 bases; unmatched junction nucleotides: 12. CDR3 coding DNA: TGTGCCAGCAGTCTCCTGGGGACAGGGGGCCGGGACTCACCCCTCCACTTT. This sequence encodes CASSLLGTGGRDSPLHF.

On this clonotype itself: It may be a read error: a sequence one base away is much more abundant. This sequence joins TRBV6-5 and TRBJ2-3; no firm D call. CDR1 is MNHEY and CDR2 is SVGAGI in the germline V gene. The CDR3 covers 14 residues. The CDR3 reads CASSPIGPTETQYF. The DNA of the CDR3 is TGTGCCAGCAGCCCGATTGGCCCCACAGAAACGCAGTATTTT.

This clonotype occurred once. V gene TRBV7-9 combines with J gene TRBJ2-2, with D perhaps given as TRBD1 or TRBD2 (6 bases each). This CDR3 has 18 amino acids. Germline V lookup: CDR1 SEHNR, CDR2 FQNEAQ (reference sequence). The ends were cut back, 5 bases at V and 7 bases at J, with 26 bases in the middle. CDR3 in DNA: TGTGCCAGCAGCCGAACCAACCCTACGAGGGGGGTAAACGGGGAGCTGTTTTTT. Translation gives CASSRTNPTRGVNGELFF.

Turning to this clonotype: This may come from a read error, since a much larger clone is one base off. CDR3 amino acids: CASSPGRVYGNTF. The CDR3 DNA reads as TGTGCCAGCAGTCCTGGCAGGGTCTATGGCAACACCTTC. The chain recombines TRBV12-3 or TRBV12-4 with TRBJ1-2; weak D call: TRBD1 (5 bases). CDR3 length equals 13 residues.

Regarding this clonotype: A read error is likely, as this CDR3 ends without the conserved phenylalanine or tryptophan. The rearrangement joins TRBV29-1 to TRBJ1-3; maybe TRBD1 (5 bases). The CDR3 is made up of 11 amino acids. CDR1 SQVTM and CDR2 ANQGSEA come from the germline V gene. V was trimmed by 6 bases and J by 4 bases, leaving 7 bases between them. The CDR3 DNA reads TGCAGCGTGGGGGAGGGAAACACCATATATGTT. Protein: CSVGEGNTIYV.

This clonotype appeared many times. The V and J genes are TRBV12-3 or TRBV12-4 and TRBJ2-1, with D perhaps matching TRBD2 (6 bases). The ends were cut back, 2 bases at V and 5 bases at J, with 10 bases in the middle. The CDR3 is made up of 14 amino acids. CDR3 in DNA: TGTGCCAGCAGTTTAATCGGGAGACACAATGAGCAGTTCTTC. Translation: CASSLIGRHNEQFF.

The V and J genes are TRBV29-1 and TRBJ1-4; a weak D match, TRBD1 (6 bases). Trimming removed 6 bases at V and 7 bases at J, with 15 bases between. Germline loops: CDR1 SQVTM, CDR2 ANQGSEA. CDR3 size: 13 residues. The CDR3: CSVKQGVSEKLFF. The CDR3 DNA reads as TGCAGCGTAAAACAGGGAGTTAGTGAAAAACTGTTTTTT.

With regard to this clonotype: The conserved final phenylalanine or tryptophan is absent from the CDR3, which likely points to a read error. The chain is built from TRBV12-5 and TRBJ2-7; D possibly uses TRBD1 or TRBD2 (5 bases each). The CDR3 has 13 residues. Germline loops: CDR1 LGHNT, CDR2 FRNRAP. The CDR3 here is CASEGTGSYEQYL. The DNA for the CDR3 is TGTGCCAGTGAGGGGACCGGTTCCTACGAGCAGTACCTC.

This clonotype was counted ten times or more. The chain carries TRBV11-2 and TRBJ2-3, with D unresolved. The germline CDR1 and CDR2 sequences are SGHAT and FQNNGV. The V and J ends lost 1 base and 5 bases respectively, with 4 bases between them. The CDR3 totals 12 residues. CDR3 region: CASSLGVDTQYF. CDR3 in DNA: TGTGCCAGCAGCTTAGGGGTAGATACGCAGTATTTT.

This clonotype was picked up many times. The chain is built from TRBV6-1 and TRBJ2-1; D is unresolved. The CDR3 length is 14 residues. The V gene's germline CDR1 is MNHNS and CDR2 SASEGT. Trimming pared 10 bases from V and 1 base from J, leaving 14 bases between. The chain's CDR3 is CATSRAGSYNEQFF. The CDR3 DNA reads TGTGCCACCTCCCGGGCTGGGTCCTACAATGAGCAGTTCTTC.

The chain combines TRBV18 with TRBJ2-7, with unresolved D. V was clipped by 5 bases and J by 5 bases, with 7 bases between them. The CDR3 loop spans 11 amino acids. The germline gives CDR1 KGHSH, CDR2 LQKENI. The CDR3 DNA reads as TGTGCCAGCTCAGCAGAACACGAGCAGTACTTC. Translation: CASSAEHEQYF.

For this clonotype: Without the conserved terminal phenylalanine or tryptophan, this CDR3 likely stems from a read error. V gene TRBV11-2 combines with J gene TRBJ2-1; a possible D gene is TRBD2 (5 bases). The CDR3 length is 12 residues. The germline gives CDR1 SGHAT, CDR2 FQNNGV. This chain's CDR3 is CARSLDRGEQFS. For the CDR3, the DNA is TGTGCCAGGAGCTTAGATCGGGGTGAGCAGTTCTCC.

This clonotype was picked up many times. The chain employs TRBV29-1 and TRBJ2-7; a weak D match, TRBD1 (6 bases). This CDR3 contains 13 residues. CDR1 SQVTM and CDR2 ANQGSEA come from the germline V gene. The V and J ends lost 8 bases and 3 bases respectively, with 17 bases between them. CDR3 protein: CSIYRDNLYEQYF. The CDR3 DNA reads TGCAGCATTTACCGGGACAACCTCTACGAGCAGTACTTC.

Note on this clonotype: One junction end disagrees with the germline gene, perhaps due to a read error. The chain couples TRBV29-1 to TRBJ2-1; 16 bases agree with TRBD2. Germline V gene lookup returns CDR1 SQVTM and CDR2 ANQGSEA. The CDR3 sequence is 15 residues long. As DNA, the CDR3 is TGCAGCGTCGCCGGGACTAGCGGGAGGGCCGCTGAGCACTTCTTC. It translates to CSVAGTSGRAAEHFF.

On this clonotype itself: At one of its ends the junction is not consistent with the germline gene, which may arise from a read error. The chain has TRBV11-1 and TRBJ2-7; no firm D call. This CDR3 has 13 amino acids. Germline values: CDR1 SGHAT, CDR2 FQDESV (reference sequence). CDR3 DNA: TGTGCTAGCAGCTTAGGATACCCCCGCGAGCAGCACTTC. Protein sequence: CASSLGYPREQHF.

This clonotype was counted a few times. The genes are TRBV30 and TRBJ1-2, with no clear D. The V and J ends lost 3 bases and 7 bases respectively, with 15 bases between them. CDR1 is GTSNPN and CDR2 is SVGIG in the germline V gene (reference sequence). The CDR3 extends over 13 amino acids. CDR3 nucleotide sequence: TGTGCCTGGAGACCCAAGTCGGGATTTGGCTACACCTTC. It encodes CAWRPKSGFGYTF.

On this clonotype: A read error may be the cause here, since a much bigger clone is one base away. The genes are TRBV6-2 or TRBV6-3 and TRBJ2-7, with D unresolved. This CDR3 has 11 residues. Per the germline V gene, CDR1 is MNHEY and CDR2 is SVGEGT. The chain's CDR3 is CGSSPRWEQYF. The CDR3 coding sequence is TGTGGCAGCAGCCCGAGATGGGAGCAGTACTTC.

The chain carries TRBV6-6 and TRBJ2-3, with 8 bases fitting TRBD2. CDR3 length: 14 residues. Germline CDR1 reads MNHNY; CDR2 reads SVGAGI (reference sequence). The trim removed 7 bases at V and 5 bases at J, leaving 8 bases unmatched. The CDR3 here is CASNAAGVGDTQYF. The CDR3 DNA follows: TGTGCCAGCAATGCAGCGGGAGTAGGAGATACGCAGTATTTT.

This clonotype has only a few counts. The rearrangement uses TRBV28 and TRBJ1-5; the D gene is possibly TRBD1 (5 bases). Germline V CDR1 and CDR2: MDHEN, SYDVKM. Trimming cost V 6 bases and J 4 bases, with 10 bases left between them. This CDR3 region has 13 residues. CDR3 amino acids: CASRRQGNQPQHF. CDR3 bases: TGTGCCAGCAGAAGGCAGGGAAATCAGCCCCAGCATTTT. Filled out from reference TRBV28 and TRBJ1-5, the complete variable domain reads DVKVTQSSRYLVKRTGEKVFLECVQDMDHENMFWYRQDPGLGLRLIYFSYDVKMKEKGDIPEGYSVSREKKERFSLILESASTNQTSMYLCASRRQGNQPQHFGDGTRLSIL.

This clonotype was seen many times. J is TRBJ2-1 and V is TRBV12-3 or TRBV12-4; 8 nucleotides align to TRBD2. The V gene end was trimmed by 2 bases and the J gene end by 4 bases; junction bases not matched to a gene: 7. The CDR3 has 16 amino acids. CDR3 loop: CASSLRTSRRYNEQFF. The CDR3 bases are TGTGCCAGCAGTTTACGGACTAGCCGGCGGTACAATGAGCAGTTCTTC.

In regard to this clonotype: Because it lacks the conserved phenylalanine or tryptophan at the end, this CDR3 is likely a read error. The chain links TRBV12-3 or TRBV12-4 to TRBJ2-2; D is perhaps TRBD2 (5 bases). V lost 11 bases, J lost 6 bases, and 16 bases lay in between. This CDR3 has 13 amino acids. The CDR3 nucleotides read TGTGCCGGCAAGCTAGGAGGCGCCGGGGAGCTGTTTTCT. This codes for CAGKLGGAGELFS.